This T cell receptor (beta chain) was retrieved from a study of blood T cells in healthy people across ages. A second PCR, run for about 7 to 12 cycles, used a sample-barcoded 5' primer plus a J-beta primer mix. TCRdb ran MiXCR on the 5' RACE reads and lists one entry per CDR3 protein. Among some 1.7 million distinct CDR3 sequences listed, roughly 27% were seen once. Per germline, CDR1 DFQATT and CDR2 SNEGSKA (reference sequence). The CDR3 length is 14 residues. With 5 bases removed from V and 6 bases from J, the gap between germline ends came to 17 bases. The chain couples TRBV20-1 to TRBJ2-1; maybe TRBD1 (5 bases). Source material: blood. The clonotype was recovered from a woman in her thirties in good health. The CDR3 coding sequence is TGCAGTGCTCACTCCAGGGTATTGGGCAATGAGCAGTTCTTC. Its protein is CSAHSRVLGNEQFF.